The clone carrying this TCR beta chain was picked up a small number of times. Its antigen is unidentified. Trimming removed 0 bases at V and 8 bases at J, with 10 bases between. This CDR3 has 12 amino acids. CDR1 and CDR2 from the germline V gene are DFQATT and SNEGSKA (reference sequence). This record comes from a study of T-cell memory formation after mild COVID-19. Whole-study findings and limits: Shrinking CD4+ clones resided mostly in CM and EM, and CD8+ ones in EMRA. Among clones contracting day 15 to 85, CD4/CD8 was balanced, whereas later expanders leaned CD4+. Second-wave clones reaching peak frequency on day 37 lacked confirmed SARS-CoV-2 specificity.

5'RACE, which relied on constant-segment primers, yielded TCR alpha and TCR beta cDNA libraries carrying sample barcodes and UMIs. Each CDR3 protein is one row after TCRdb ran MiXCR on the 5' RACE reads. The sample holds about 390,000 distinct CDR3 sequences; about 15% are singletons and the top ten take under 25%. The receptor was derived from a man in his late teens or twenties who had mild COVID-19 (a few samples of this study predate the infection). Cell type and time point are not known. The sequenced material came from PBMCs or a T cell subset sorted from them (not recorded which). This chain joins TRBV20-1 and TRBJ1-2, with D unresolved. The CDR3 DNA reads TGCAGTGCTAGAGATTTGGCGTCCGGCTACACCTTC. This sequence encodes CSARDLASGYTF.